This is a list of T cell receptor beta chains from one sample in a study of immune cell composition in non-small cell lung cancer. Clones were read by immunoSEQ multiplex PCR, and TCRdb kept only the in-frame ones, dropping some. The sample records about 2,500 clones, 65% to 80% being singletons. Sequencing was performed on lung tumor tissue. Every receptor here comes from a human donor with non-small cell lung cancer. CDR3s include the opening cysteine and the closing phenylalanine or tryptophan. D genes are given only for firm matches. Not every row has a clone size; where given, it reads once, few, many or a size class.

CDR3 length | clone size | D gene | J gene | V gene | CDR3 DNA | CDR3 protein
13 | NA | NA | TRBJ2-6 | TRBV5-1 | TGCGCCAGCACGGGGGCTGGGGCCAACGTCCTGACTTTC | CASTGAGANVLTF
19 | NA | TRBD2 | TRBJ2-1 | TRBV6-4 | TGTGCCAGCAGTGACCCGGGACTAGCGGGGCAACGCCCCGTCAATGAGCAGTTCTTC | CASSDPGLAGQRPVNEQFF
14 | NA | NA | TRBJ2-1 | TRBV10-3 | TGTGCCATCAGTGGGGGGGACGGCTACAATGAGCAGTTCTTC | CAISGGDGYNEQFF
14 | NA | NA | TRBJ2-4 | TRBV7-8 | TGTGCCAGCAGCTTAGAAAGACAGGCGTTGCTTCAGTACTTC | CASSLERQALLQYF
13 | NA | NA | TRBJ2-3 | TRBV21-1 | TGTGCCAGCAGCCAAAGACAGGGGGACGCGCAGTATTTT | CASSQRQGDAQYF
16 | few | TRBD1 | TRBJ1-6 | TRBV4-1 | TGCGCCAGCAGCCAAGATTGGGGACAGCTCCCCATGCCCCTCCACTTT | CASSQDWGQLPMPLHF
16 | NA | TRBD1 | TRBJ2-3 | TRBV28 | TGTGCCAGCAGTTCGGCCGGGACAGGGGGCGCAGATACGCAGTATTTT | CASSSAGTGGADTQYF
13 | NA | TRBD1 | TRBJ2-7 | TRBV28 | TGTGCCAGCTCCCCGGGACAGACCTACGAGCAGTACTTC | CASSPGQTYEQYF
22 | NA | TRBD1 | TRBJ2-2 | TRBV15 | TGTGCCACCAGCAGAGAACGCGATGGCAGGGGGACAGCGGTTACGAACACCGGGGAGCTGTTTTTT | CATSRERDGRGTAVTNTGELFF
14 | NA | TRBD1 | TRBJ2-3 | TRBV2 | TGTGCCAGCAGGGGACAGGGGACCACAGATACGCAGTATTTT | CASRGQGTTDTQYF
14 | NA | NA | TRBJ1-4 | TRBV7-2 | TGTGCCAGCAGCCGAGCGGGGGCCAATGAAAAACTGTTTTTT | CASSRAGANEKLFF
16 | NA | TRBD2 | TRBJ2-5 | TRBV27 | TGTGCCAGCAGTCCCCGTACGACAGCGGGGGAAGAGACCCAGTACTTC | CASSPRTTAGEETQYF
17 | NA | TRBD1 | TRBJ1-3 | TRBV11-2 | TGTGCCAGCAGCGCGACCGGACAGGGGACTTCTGGAAACACCATATATTTT | CASSATGQGTSGNTIYF
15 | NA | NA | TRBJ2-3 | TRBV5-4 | TGTGCCTCCCGGGCGGCGGGGGCGCGGACAGATACGCAGTATTTT | CASRAAGARTDTQYF
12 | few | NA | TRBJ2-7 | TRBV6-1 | TGTGCCAGCAGTGAATCTGGCCACGAGCAGTACTTC | CASSESGHEQYF
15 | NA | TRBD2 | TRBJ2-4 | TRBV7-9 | TGTGCCAGCAGCTCGGGACTAGCGGGGCTAAACATTCAGTACTTC | CASSSGLAGLNIQYF
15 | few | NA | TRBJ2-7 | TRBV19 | TGTGCCAGTAGTAAAAGGGTTATGGAGGCTATGGAGCAGTACTTC | CASSKRVMEAMEQYF